The 30 T cell receptor beta chains below all came from one sample that was sequenced in a study of blood T cell repertoires in COVID-19. Libraries were prepared by immunoSEQ multiplex PCR; TCRdb keeps only in-frame clonotypes and omits some of them. The table includes over 150,000 clones, approximately 84% detected once. Material for sequencing was peripheral blood. All receptors derive from a woman between 55 and 75 years old with COVID-19, enrolled during active disease.

The V gene is TRBV5-5, the J gene TRBJ2-5; D gene ambiguous. Looked up from germline, CDR1 is SGHKS and CDR2 is YYEKEE (reference sequence). Trimming removed 0 bases from V and 4 bases from J, with 10 bases in between. CDR3 size: 14 residues. In DNA form, the CDR3 reads TGTGCCAGCAGCTTGGGACCGACACGAGAGACCCAGTACTTC. Protein sequence: CASSLGPTRETQYF.

DNA for the CDR3: TGTGCCAGCAGGAGATTCAGAAAGGGAGACGTTGAGCAGTACGTC. It is translated as CASRRFRKGDVEQYV. The chain employs TRBV21-1 and TRBJ2-7; TRBD2, the table's D call, was not compared with the DNA. TRBV21-1 represents a pseudogene. The CDR3 totals 15 residues.

The rearrangement links TRBV30 to TRBJ2-5, with TRBD1 matching over 9 bases. Germline V lookup: CDR1 GTSNPN, CDR2 SVGIG (reference sequence). This CDR3 is 12 amino acids long. After removal of 6 bases from V and 5 bases from J, the junction contained 4 bases not matched to a gene. The CDR3 protein is CACWGTGETQYF. The CDR3 DNA follows: TGTGCCTGCTGGGGGACAGGGGAGACCCAGTACTTC. Complete variable domain (other parts from reference TRBV30 and TRBJ2-5): SQTIHQWPATLVQPVGSPLSLECTVEGTSNPNLYWYRQAAGRGLQLLFYSVGIGQISSEVPQNLSASRPQDRQFILSSKKLLLSDSGFYLCACWGTGETQYFGPGTRLLVL.

The chain carries TRBV18 and TRBJ2-1; 7 nucleotides line up with TRBD1. The CDR3 sequence is 14 residues long. Germline CDR1 and CDR2: KGHSH and LQKENI. V shed 3 bases and J 3 bases; nucleotides not matched to a gene: 2. The CDR3 nucleotides are TGTGCCAGCTCACCGACAGGGATCTACAATGAGCAGTTCTTC. Translation: CASSPTGIYNEQFF.

This chain uses TRBV6-5 with TRBJ1-3, with 7 bases matching TRBD1. The CDR3 spans 14 residues. CDR1 and CDR2 (germline): MNHEY, SVGAGI. The V gene end was trimmed by 5 bases and the J gene end by 4 bases; junction bases not matched to a gene: 5. The CDR3 coding sequence is TGTGCCAGCAGTCCACAGGGGAGGGGAAACACCATATATTTT. This sequence encodes CASSPQGRGNTIYF.

This chain connects TRBV7-2 to TRBJ1-2; 8 positions match TRBD1. The CDR3 is 14 amino acids. Germline assignment: CDR1 SGHTA and CDR2 FQGNSA. V shed 3 bases and J 5 bases; nucleotides not matched to a gene: 5. Written as DNA, the CDR3 is TGTGCCAGCAGCTTCAGGGGGCGCCGGTATGGCTACACCTTC. It specifies CASSFRGRRYGYTF.

The J gene is TRBJ1-5, the V gene TRBV19; TRBD1 is a possible D gene (5 bases). The CDR3 covers 15 residues. V was pared by 8 bases and J by 4 bases, with 18 bases between. Germline lookup yields CDR1 LNHDA and CDR2 SQIVND (reference sequence). This chain's CDR3 is CASWGGQGRNQPQHF. CDR3 DNA: TGTGCCAGTTGGGGAGGGCAGGGACGAAATCAGCCCCAGCATTTT.

For this clone: At one boundary the junction diverges from the germline segment, which might be a read error. The J gene is TRBJ1-1, the V gene TRBV4-1, with D maybe TRBD1 (5 bases). CDR1 is MGHRA and CDR2 is YSYEKL in the germline V gene. This CDR3 has 15 amino acids. The CDR3 sequence is CASSQEVTVNNEAFF. DNA of the CDR3: TGCGCCAGCAGCCAAGAGGTGACAGTTAACAATGAAGCTTTCTTT.

This chain uses TRBV7-2 with TRBJ1-3, with D tentatively TRBD1 (6 bases). The germline gives CDR1 SGHTA, CDR2 FQGNSA. This CDR3 is built from 14 residues. Trimming removed 4 bases from V and 4 bases from J, with 11 bases in between. The CDR3 DNA reads TGTGCCAGCAGCTCCCGGGGGGCCGGAAACACCATATATTTT. This translates into CASSSRGAGNTIYF.

This sequence joins TRBV5-1 and TRBJ1-1, with a tentative D call TRBD1 (5 bases). This CDR3 contains 14 residues. Deletions cut 1 base from V and 4 bases from J, with 11 bases between. Germline V gene data show CDR1 as SGHRS and CDR2 as YFSETQ. The CDR3 sequence is CASSLQGAVTEAFF. In DNA form, the CDR3 reads TGCGCCAGCAGCTTGCAAGGGGCAGTCACTGAAGCTTTCTTT.

The DNA for the CDR3 is TGTGCCAGCCAGTGGCAGATGAACACTGAAGCTTTCTTT. This codes for CASQWQMNTEAFF. The chain combines TRBV6-5 with TRBJ1-1; no reliable D call. Germline V gene data show CDR1 as MNHEY and CDR2 as SVGAGI. The V gene lost 8 bases and the J gene lost 0 bases, with 10 bases spanning the gap. The CDR3 sequence is 13 residues long.

J is TRBJ2-7 and V is TRBV21-1; TRBD2, the table's D call, lacks a check against the DNA. TRBV21-1 is a pseudogene locus. CDR3 length: 15 residues. The CDR3 region has the DNA TGTGCCAGCAGCAAAGGAAGAGGGAAATGCTACGAGCAGTACTTC. As protein: CASSKGRGKCYEQYF.

The CDR3 DNA follows: TGTGCCAGCAGTCCGGCGGACAGGCAGGATACGCAGTATTTT. It translates to CASSPADRQDTQYF. The chain combines TRBV5-4 with TRBJ2-3, with 7 nucleotides matching TRBD1. Germline V gene data show CDR1 as SGHNT and CDR2 as YYREEE (reference sequence). The CDR3 runs to 14 residues. The V segment lost 5 bases and the J segment 6 bases; nucleotides outside the gene matches: 9.

This chain joins TRBV4-1 and TRBJ2-1; 8 bases are a match to TRBD2. J gave up 3 bases and V 4 bases, and 5 bases lay outside the gene matches. The CDR3 loop spans 15 amino acids. Looked up from germline, CDR1 is MGHRA and CDR2 is YSYEKL. The CDR3 region is CASSPTSASYNEQFF. In DNA form, the CDR3 reads TGCGCCAGCAGCCCGACTAGCGCTAGCTACAATGAGCAGTTCTTC.

V usage is TRBV6-6 and J usage is TRBJ2-7; 11 bases are shared with TRBD2. CDR3 length: 15 residues. Germline CDR1 and CDR2: MNHNY and SVGAGI (reference sequence). With 5 bases clipped from V and 5 bases from J, the junction kept 8 bases outside the gene matches. CDR3 loop: CASSLTSGSSNEQYF. The CDR3 region has the DNA TGTGCCAGCAGTCTTACTAGCGGGAGTAGCAACGAGCAGTACTTC.

The genes are TRBV3-1 (or the pseudogene TRBV3-2) and TRBJ1-1; 7 bases are a match to TRBD1. The CDR3 runs 15 residues. The trim removed 4 bases at V and 6 bases at J, leaving 11 bases unmatched. Germline CDR1 and CDR2: LGHDT and YNNKEL (reference sequence). Here the CDR3 reads CASSPYSDRMAEAFF. CDR3 sequence (DNA): TGTGCCAGCAGCCCCTACTCGGACAGGATGGCTGAAGCTTTCTTT.

This rearrangement joins TRBV6-5 to TRBJ2-7; 9 nucleotides align to TRBD2. V lost 6 bases, J lost 3 bases, and 9 bases stayed unmatched. Germline CDR1 MNHEY, CDR2 SVGAGI. The CDR3 consists of 15 residues. The CDR3 spells CASSQGIAGVYEQYF. The CDR3 region has the DNA TGTGCCAGCAGCCAAGGGATAGCGGGAGTCTACGAGCAGTACTTC.

The DNA for the CDR3 is TGTGCCAGCAGTTATCAAACAGGGGGTAACAATGAGCAGTTCTTC. Translation: CASSYQTGGNNEQFF. V is TRBV6-5 and J is TRBJ2-1, with 8 nucleotides matching TRBD1. The junction had 6 bases not matched to a gene; V was cut back by 3 bases and J by 5 bases. CDR3 length: 15 residues. Per the germline V gene, CDR1 is MNHEY and CDR2 is SVGAGI.

The rearrangement links TRBV7-6 to TRBJ1-5; the D is unclear. The V end was cut by 1 base, the J end by 7 bases, with 8 bases between. The germline V gene has CDR1 SGHVS and CDR2 FNYEAQ. The CDR3 runs to 13 residues. The CDR3 sequence: CASSLDIEQPQHF. CDR3 DNA sequence: TGTGCCAGCAGCTTAGATATAGAACAGCCCCAGCATTTT.

The V gene is TRBV12-3 or TRBV12-4, the J gene TRBJ1-2, with D perhaps matching TRBD1 (5 bases). The CDR3 runs 12 residues. The V end was cut by 6 bases, the J end by 4 bases, with 9 bases between. CDR3: CASRPDSYGYTF. The CDR3 DNA follows: TGTGCCAGCAGACCTGACAGCTATGGCTACACCTTC.

As for this clone: One end of the junction is discordant with germline, which a read error may explain. The chain carries TRBV9 and TRBJ1-6; TRBD1 matches 7 bases. CDR3 length: 18 residues. Germline V gives CDR1 SGDLS, CDR2 YYNGEE. CDR3 protein: CASSVGGPASSYNSPLHF. CDR3 nucleotide sequence: TGTGCCAGCAGTGTAGGGGGCCCCGCTAGCTCCTATAATTCACCCCTCCACTTT.

The chain joins TRBV29-1 to TRBJ1-2; D unclear. Trimming took off 3 bases at V and 7 bases at J, with 12 bases between the two ends. The CDR3 contains 12 residues. Per germline, CDR1 SQVTM and CDR2 ANQGSEA. The CDR3 sequence is CSVEIDLAGYTF. The CDR3 DNA reads as TGCAGCGTTGAGATAGACTTAGCTGGCTACACCTTC.

This chain links TRBV19 with TRBJ2-2; D is undetermined. CDR1 is LNHDA, CDR2 SQIVND, per germline (reference sequence). The ends were cut back, 2 bases at V and 7 bases at J, with 8 bases in the middle. This CDR3 has 13 residues. Written as DNA, the CDR3 is TGTGCCAGTAGTATACACTCGATCGGGGAGCTGTTTTTT. This translates into CASSIHSIGELFF.

The rearrangement uses TRBV3-1 (or the pseudogene TRBV3-2) and TRBJ2-1, with D unclear. Trimming cost V 4 bases and J 9 bases, with 13 bases left between them. Germline V CDR1 and CDR2: LGHDT, YNNKEL (reference sequence). CDR3 size: 13 residues. The CDR3 sequence: CASSRRPDGEQFF. In DNA, the CDR3 is TGTGCCAGCAGCCGGCGGCCAGACGGTGAGCAGTTCTTC.

There are a few counts of this clone. The CDR3 bases are TGTGCTAGTGGTTGGTCCGACGGGGTTGGGGAAAAACTGTTTTTT. Translation: CASGWSDGVGEKLFF. This sequence joins TRBV12-5 and TRBJ1-4, with D uncertain. V was shortened by 4 bases and J by 8 bases, with 17 bases between the two germline ends. Per the germline V gene, CDR1 is LGHNT and CDR2 is FRNRAP. CDR3 length equals 15 residues.

The J gene is TRBJ1-6, the V gene TRBV19; D is ambiguous. Trimming cost V 3 bases and J 8 bases, with 11 bases left between them. The CDR3 length is 14 residues. In germline, CDR1 is LNHDA, CDR2 SQIVND (reference sequence). The CDR3 here is CASSILSRDSPLHF. CDR3 DNA: TGTGCCAGTAGTATTTTGTCGCGGGATTCACCCCTCCACTTT.

The chain uses TRBV19 and TRBJ1-1; D is unclear. The CDR3 extends over 12 amino acids. Germline CDR1 reads LNHDA; CDR2 reads SQIVND (reference sequence). V was shortened by 1 base and J by 9 bases, with 9 bases between the two germline ends. The CDR3 spells CASSIVARQAFF. CDR3 DNA: TGTGCCAGTAGTATAGTCGCGAGGCAAGCTTTCTTT.

The chain combines TRBV3-1 (or the pseudogene TRBV3-2) with TRBJ2-2; 7 bases agree with TRBD1. This CDR3 contains 15 residues. J was trimmed by 4 bases and V by 6 bases; bases with no gene match: 8. From germline, CDR1 is LGHDT and CDR2 YNNKEL (reference sequence). The CDR3 DNA reads as TGTGCCAGCAGGAGACAGGGAGAAGGCACCGGGGAGCTGTTTTTT. Its protein is CASRRQGEGTGELFF.

The chain joins TRBV19 to TRBJ1-2; TRBD1 aligns across 7 bases. Per the germline V gene, CDR1 is LNHDA and CDR2 is SQIVND (reference sequence). Trimming cost V 5 bases and J 6 bases; bases outside gene matches: 15. The CDR3 is made up of 16 amino acids. CDR3 sequence (DNA): TGTGCCAGTAGTCCCGCCGGAAGGGGGCCTGGGAATGGCTACACCTTC. Its translation: CASSPAGRGPGNGYTF.

The chain recombines TRBV5-6 with TRBJ2-5, with D perhaps TRBD2 (5 bases). CDR1 is SGHDT, CDR2 YYEEEE, per germline. The CDR3 consists of 14 residues. The V end was cut by 3 bases, the J end by 2 bases, with 11 bases between. The CDR3 region is CASSWTSRQETQYF. In DNA, the CDR3 is TGTGCCAGCAGCTGGACTTCTAGACAAGAGACCCAGTACTTC. The variable domain in full, completed from reference TRBV5-6 and TRBJ2-5, reads DAGVTQSPTHLIKTRGQQVTLRCSPKSGHDTVSWYQQALGQGPQFIFQYYEEEERQRGNFPDRFSGHQFPNYSSELNVNALLLGDSALYLCASSWTSRQETQYFGPGTRLLVL.